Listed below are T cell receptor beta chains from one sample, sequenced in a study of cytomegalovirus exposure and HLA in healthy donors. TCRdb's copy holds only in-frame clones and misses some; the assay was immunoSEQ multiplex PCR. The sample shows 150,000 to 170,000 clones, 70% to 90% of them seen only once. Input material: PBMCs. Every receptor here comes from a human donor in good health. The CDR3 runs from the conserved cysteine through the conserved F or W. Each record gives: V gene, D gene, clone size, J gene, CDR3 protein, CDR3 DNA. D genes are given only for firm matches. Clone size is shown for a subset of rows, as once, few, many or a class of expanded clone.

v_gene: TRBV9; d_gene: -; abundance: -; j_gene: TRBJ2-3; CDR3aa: CASSVEAVPTDTQYF; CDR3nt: TGTGCCAGCAGCGTAGAAGCCGTACCCACAGATACGCAGTATTTT
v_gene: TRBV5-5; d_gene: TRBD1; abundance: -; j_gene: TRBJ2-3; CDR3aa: CASSEGSGTAFTDTQYF; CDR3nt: TGTGCCAGCAGCGAGGGATCCGGGACAGCCTTCACAGATACGCAGTATTTT
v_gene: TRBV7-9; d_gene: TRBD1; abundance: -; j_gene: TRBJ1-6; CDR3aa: CASSRGQGAGGGPLHF; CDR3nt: TGTGCCAGCAGCCGGGGACAGGGGGCGGGAGGAGGGCCCCTCCACTTT
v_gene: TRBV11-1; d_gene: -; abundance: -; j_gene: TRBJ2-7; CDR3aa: CASSLTPQGQYEQYF; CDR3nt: TGTGCCAGCAGCTTAACCCCACAGGGCCAATACGAGCAGTACTTC
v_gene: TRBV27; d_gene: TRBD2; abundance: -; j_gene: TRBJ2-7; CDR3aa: CASSATSGASYEQYF; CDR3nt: TGTGCCAGCAGCGCGACTAGCGGGGCTTCCTACGAGCAGTACTTC
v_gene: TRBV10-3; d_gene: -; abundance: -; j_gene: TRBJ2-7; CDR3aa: CAISGQNYEQYF; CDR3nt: TGTGCCATCAGTGGACAAAACTACGAGCAGTACTTC
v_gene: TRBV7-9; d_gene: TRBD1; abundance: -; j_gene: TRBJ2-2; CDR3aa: CASSLGTGRPGELFF; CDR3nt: TGTGCCAGCAGCCTAGGGACAGGGAGGCCTGGGGAGCTGTTTTTT
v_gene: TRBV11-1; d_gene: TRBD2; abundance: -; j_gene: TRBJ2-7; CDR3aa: CASSFLAGVNTYEQYF; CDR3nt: TGTGCCAGCAGCTTCCTAGCGGGAGTAAATACCTACGAGCAGTACTTC
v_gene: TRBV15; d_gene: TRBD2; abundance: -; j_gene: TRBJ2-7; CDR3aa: CATSRGLAGTYEQYF; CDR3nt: TGTGCCACCAGCAGGGGACTAGCGGGGACTTACGAGCAGTACTTC
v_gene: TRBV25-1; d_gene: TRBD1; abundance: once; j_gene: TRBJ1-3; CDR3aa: CASSGTGGVSGNTIYF; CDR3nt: TGTGCCAGCAGTGGGACAGGGGGCGTCTCTGGAAACACCATATATTTT
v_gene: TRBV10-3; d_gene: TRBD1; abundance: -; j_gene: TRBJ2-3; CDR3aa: CAIRPGTGPDTQYF; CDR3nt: TGTGCCATTCGGCCGGGGACAGGGCCCGATACGCAGTATTTT
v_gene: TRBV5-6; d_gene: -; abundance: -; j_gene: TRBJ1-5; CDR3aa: CASSLGGLQPQHF; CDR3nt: TGTGCCAGCAGCTTAGGAGGACTTCAGCCCCAGCATTTT
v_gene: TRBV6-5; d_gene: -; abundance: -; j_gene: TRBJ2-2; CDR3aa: CASSSTPLNTGELFF; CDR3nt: TGTGCCAGCAGCTCGACTCCGCTGAACACCGGGGAGCTGTTTTTT
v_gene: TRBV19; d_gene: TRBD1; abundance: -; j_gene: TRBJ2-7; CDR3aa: CASTTGVGPYEQYF; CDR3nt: TGTGCCAGCACCACAGGGGTAGGGCCCTACGAGCAGTACTTC
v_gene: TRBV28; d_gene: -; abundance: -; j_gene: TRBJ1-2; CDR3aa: CASSLSGNYGYTF; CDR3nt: TGTGCCAGCAGTTTGTCGGGAAATTATGGCTACACCTTC
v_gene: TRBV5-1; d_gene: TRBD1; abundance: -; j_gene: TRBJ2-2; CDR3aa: CASSQGGLPGQGNAGELFF; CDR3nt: TGCGCCAGCAGCCAGGGAGGCCTACCGGGACAGGGGAATGCCGGGGAGCTGTTTTTT
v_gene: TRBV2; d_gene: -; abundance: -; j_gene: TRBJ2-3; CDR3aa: CASRVEAGFADTQYF; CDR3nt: TGTGCCAGCAGGGTCGAGGCAGGGTTCGCAGATACGCAGTATTTT
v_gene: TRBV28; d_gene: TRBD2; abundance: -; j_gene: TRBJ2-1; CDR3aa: CASSLSPGGLGDEQFF; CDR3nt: TGTGCCAGCAGTTTATCCCCGGGAGGCTTGGGGGATGAGCAGTTCTTC
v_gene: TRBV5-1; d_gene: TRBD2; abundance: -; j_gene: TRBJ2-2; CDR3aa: CASSLGLAGGANTGELFF; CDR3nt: TGCGCCAGCAGCTTGGGACTAGCGGGAGGCGCGAACACCGGGGAGCTGTTTTTT
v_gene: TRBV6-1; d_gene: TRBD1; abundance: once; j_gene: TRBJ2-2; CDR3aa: CASRRTGGNTGELFF; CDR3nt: TGTGCCAGCAGAAGGACAGGGGGAAACACCGGGGAGCTGTTTTTT
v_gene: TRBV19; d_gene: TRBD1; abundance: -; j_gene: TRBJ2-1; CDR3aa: CASNLRDSYNEQFF; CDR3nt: TGTGCCAGTAATCTCCGGGACAGCTACAATGAGCAGTTCTTC
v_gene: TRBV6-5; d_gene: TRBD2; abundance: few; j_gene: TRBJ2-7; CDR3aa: CASSYGTSLLYEQYF; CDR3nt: TGTGCCAGCAGTTACGGGACTAGCCTCCTCTACGAGCAGTACTTC
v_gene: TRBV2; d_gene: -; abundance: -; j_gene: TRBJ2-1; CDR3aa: CASSERGSPYNEQFF; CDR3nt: TGTGCCAGCAGTGAACGGGGGAGCCCCTACAATGAGCAGTTCTTC
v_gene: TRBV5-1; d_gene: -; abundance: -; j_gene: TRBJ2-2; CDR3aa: CASRVDIGELFF; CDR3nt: TGCGCCAGCAGAGTGGACATCGGGGAGCTGTTTTTT
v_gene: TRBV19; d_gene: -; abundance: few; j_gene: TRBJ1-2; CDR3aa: CASSTIQENYGYTF; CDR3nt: TGTGCCAGTAGTACCATACAGGAGAACTATGGCTACACCTTC
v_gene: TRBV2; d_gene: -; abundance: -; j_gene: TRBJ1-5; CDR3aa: CASNRESNQPQHF; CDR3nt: TGTGCCAGCAACAGGGAGAGCAATCAGCCCCAGCATTTT